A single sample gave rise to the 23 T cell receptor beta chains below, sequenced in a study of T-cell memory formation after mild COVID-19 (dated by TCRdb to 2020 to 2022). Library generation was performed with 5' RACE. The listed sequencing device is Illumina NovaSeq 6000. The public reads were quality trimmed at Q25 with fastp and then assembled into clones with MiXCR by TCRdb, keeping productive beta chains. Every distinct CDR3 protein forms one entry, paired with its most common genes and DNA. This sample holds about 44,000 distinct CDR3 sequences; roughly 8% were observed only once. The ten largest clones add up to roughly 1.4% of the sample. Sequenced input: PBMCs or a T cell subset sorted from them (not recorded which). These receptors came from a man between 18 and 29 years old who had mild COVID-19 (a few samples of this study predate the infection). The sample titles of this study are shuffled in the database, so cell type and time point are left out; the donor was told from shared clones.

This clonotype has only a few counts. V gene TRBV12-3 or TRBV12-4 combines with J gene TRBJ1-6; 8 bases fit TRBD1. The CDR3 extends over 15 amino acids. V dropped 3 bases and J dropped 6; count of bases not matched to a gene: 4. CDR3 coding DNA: TGTGCCAGCAGTTTTGGGCAGGGGGCTAATTCACCCCTCCACTTT. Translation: CASSFGQGANSPLHF.

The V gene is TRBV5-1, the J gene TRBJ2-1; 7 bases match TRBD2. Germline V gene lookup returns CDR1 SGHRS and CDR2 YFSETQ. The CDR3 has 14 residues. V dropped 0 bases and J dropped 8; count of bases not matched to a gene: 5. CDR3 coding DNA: TGCGCCAGCAGCTTGGCGCTAGCGGTGCATGAGCAGTTCTTC. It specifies CASSLALAVHEQFF.

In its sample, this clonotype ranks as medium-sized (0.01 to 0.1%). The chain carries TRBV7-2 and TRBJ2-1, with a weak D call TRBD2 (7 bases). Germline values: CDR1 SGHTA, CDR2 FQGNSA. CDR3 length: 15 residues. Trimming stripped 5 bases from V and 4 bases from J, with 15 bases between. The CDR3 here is CASSRGGGKYNEQFF. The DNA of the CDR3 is TGTGCCAGCAGCCGCGGGGGCGGGAAATACAATGAGCAGTTCTTC.

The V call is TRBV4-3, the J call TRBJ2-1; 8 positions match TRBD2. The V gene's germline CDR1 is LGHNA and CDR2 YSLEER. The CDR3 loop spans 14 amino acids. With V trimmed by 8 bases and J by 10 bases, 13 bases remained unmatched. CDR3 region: CASGAGARLGEQFF. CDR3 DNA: TGCGCCAGCGGAGCGGGGGCGCGCCTTGGGGAGCAGTTCTTC.

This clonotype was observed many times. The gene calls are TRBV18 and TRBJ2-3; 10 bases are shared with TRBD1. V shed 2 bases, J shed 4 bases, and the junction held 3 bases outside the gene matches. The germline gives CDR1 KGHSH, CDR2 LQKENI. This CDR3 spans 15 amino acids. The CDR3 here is CASSPGTGAPDTQYF. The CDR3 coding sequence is TGTGCCAGCTCACCAGGGACAGGGGCTCCAGATACGCAGTATTTT.

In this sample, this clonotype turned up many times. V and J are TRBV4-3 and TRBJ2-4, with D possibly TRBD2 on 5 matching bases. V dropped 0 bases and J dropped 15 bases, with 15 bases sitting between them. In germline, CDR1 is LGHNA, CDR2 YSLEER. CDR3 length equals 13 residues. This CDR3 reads CASSQERETLLYF. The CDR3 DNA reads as TGCGCCAGCAGCCAAGAGAGGGAGACTTTACTGTACTTC.

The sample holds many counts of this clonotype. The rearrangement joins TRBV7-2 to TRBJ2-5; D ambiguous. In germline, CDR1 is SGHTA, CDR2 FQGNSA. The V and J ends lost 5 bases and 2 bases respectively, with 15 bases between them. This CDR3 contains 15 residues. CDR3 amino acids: CASSPGVVKQETQYF. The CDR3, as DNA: TGTGCCAGCAGCCCTGGGGTGGTGAAGCAAGAGACCCAGTACTTC.

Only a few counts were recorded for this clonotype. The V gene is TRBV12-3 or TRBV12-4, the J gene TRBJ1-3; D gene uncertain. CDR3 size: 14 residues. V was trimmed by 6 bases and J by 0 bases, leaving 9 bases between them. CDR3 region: CASSRRSSGNTIYF. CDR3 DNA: TGTGCCAGCAGCCGAAGGAGCTCTGGAAACACCATATATTTT.

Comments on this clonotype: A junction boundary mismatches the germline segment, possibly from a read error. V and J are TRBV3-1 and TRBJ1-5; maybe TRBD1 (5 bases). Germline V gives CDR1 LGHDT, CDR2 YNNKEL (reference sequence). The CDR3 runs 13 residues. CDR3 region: CASSQGAPQPQLF. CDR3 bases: TGTGCCAGCAGTCAGGGAGCCCCTCAGCCCCAGCTTTTT.

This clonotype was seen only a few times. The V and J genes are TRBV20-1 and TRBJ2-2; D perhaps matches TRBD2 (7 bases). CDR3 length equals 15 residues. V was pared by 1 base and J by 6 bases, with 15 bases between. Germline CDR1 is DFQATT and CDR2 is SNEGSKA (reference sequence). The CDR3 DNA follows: TGCAGTGCTAGAGTCGGGGGGCCTGGGGCCGGGGAGCTGTTTTTT. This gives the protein CSARVGGPGAGELFF.

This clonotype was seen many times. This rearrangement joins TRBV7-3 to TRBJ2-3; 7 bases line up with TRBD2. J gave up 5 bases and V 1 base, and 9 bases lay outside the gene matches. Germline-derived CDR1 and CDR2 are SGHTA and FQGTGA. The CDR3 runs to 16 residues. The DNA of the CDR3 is TGTGCCAGCAGCTTAAATTCCCGGGGGGTGAGAGATACGCAGTATTTT. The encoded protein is CASSLNSRGVRDTQYF. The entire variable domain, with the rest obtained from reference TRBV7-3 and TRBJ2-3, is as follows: GAGVSQTPSNKVTEKGKYVELRCDPISGHTALYWYRQSLGQGPEFLIYFQGTGAADDSGLPNDRFFAVRPEGSVSTLKIQRTERGDSAVYLCASSLNSRGVRDTQYFGPGTRLTVL.

DNA of the CDR3: TGCAGTGCTCCATTAGCGGGGACATGGGAGACCCAGTACTTC. It translates to CSAPLAGTWETQYF. This chain connects TRBV20-1 to TRBJ2-5; 8 bases are a match to TRBD2. The J segment lost 5 bases and the V segment lost 5 bases, leaving 10 bases of the junction unmatched. The germline V gene has CDR1 DFQATT and CDR2 SNEGSKA (reference sequence). This CDR3 spans 14 amino acids.

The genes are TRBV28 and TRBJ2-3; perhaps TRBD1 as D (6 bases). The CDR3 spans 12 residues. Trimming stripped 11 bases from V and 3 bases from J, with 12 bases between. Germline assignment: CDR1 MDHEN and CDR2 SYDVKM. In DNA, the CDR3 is TGTGCCGCCGCCCAGGGGACAGATACGCAGTATTTT. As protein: CAAAQGTDTQYF.

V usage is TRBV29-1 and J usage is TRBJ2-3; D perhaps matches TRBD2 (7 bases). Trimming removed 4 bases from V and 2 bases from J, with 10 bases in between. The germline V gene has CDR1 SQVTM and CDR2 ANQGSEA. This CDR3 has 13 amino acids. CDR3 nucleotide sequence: TGCAGCGTTGTAGGGGGGGCCACAGATACGCAGTATTTT. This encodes CSVVGGATDTQYF.

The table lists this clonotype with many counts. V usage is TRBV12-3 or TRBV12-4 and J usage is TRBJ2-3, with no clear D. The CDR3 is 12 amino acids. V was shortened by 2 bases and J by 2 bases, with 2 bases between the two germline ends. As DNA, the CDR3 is TGTGCCAGCAGTTTAATCACAGATACGCAGTATTTT. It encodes CASSLITDTQYF.

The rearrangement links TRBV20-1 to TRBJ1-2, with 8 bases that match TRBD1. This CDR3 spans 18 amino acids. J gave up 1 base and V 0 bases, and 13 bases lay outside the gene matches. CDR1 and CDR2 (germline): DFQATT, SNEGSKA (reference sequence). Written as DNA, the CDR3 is TGCAGTGCTAGAGATTTAGAACAGGGGGGGAAATTTAACTATGGCTACACCTTC. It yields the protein CSARDLEQGGKFNYGYTF.

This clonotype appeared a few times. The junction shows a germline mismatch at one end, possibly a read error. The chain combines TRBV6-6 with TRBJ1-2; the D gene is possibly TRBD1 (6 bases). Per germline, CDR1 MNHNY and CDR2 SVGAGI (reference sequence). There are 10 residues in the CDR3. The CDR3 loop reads CASSSDSRSF. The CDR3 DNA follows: TGTGCCAGCTCCTCGGACAGCAGAAGCTTC.

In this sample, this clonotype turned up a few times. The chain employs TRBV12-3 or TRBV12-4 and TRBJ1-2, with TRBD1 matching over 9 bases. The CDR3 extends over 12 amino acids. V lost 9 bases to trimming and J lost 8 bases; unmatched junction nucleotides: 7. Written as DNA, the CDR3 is TGTGCCAGAGTAACAGGGGGCAGGGGCTACACCTTC. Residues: CARVTGGRGYTF.

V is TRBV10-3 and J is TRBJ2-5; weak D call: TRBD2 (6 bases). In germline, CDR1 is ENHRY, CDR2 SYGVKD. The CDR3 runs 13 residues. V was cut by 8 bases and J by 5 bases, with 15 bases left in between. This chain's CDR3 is CAIGGSLDETQYF. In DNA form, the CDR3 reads TGTGCCATCGGGGGGAGCCTTGACGAGACCCAGTACTTC.

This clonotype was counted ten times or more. CDR3 residues: CASSLRQEQYF. CDR3 in DNA: TGTGCCAGCAGTTTGCGGCAGGAGCAGTACTTC. V and J are TRBV12-3 or TRBV12-4 and TRBJ2-7; no definite D call. The V end lost 3 bases, the J end lost 7 bases, and 7 bases lay between the germline ends. The CDR3 spans 11 residues.

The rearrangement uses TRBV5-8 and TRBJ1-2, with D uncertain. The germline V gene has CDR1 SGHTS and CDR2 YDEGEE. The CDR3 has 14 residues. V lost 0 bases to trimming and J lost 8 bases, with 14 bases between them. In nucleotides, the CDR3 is TGTGCCAGCAGCTTGGTCCCGCCCCGTCAAGGCTACACCTTC. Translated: CASSLVPPRQGYTF.

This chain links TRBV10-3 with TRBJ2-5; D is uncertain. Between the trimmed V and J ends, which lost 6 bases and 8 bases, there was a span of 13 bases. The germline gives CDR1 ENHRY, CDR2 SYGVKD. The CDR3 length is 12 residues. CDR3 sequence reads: CAIRSDSPTQYF. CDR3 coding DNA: TGTGCCATCAGATCCGACTCCCCAACCCAGTACTTC.

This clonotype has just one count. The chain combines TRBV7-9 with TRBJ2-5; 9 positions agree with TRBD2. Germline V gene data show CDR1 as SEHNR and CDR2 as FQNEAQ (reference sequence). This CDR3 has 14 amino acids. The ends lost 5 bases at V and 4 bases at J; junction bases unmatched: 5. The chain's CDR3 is CASSPVTSGETQYF. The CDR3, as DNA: TGTGCCAGCAGCCCCGTGACTAGCGGAGAGACCCAGTACTTC.